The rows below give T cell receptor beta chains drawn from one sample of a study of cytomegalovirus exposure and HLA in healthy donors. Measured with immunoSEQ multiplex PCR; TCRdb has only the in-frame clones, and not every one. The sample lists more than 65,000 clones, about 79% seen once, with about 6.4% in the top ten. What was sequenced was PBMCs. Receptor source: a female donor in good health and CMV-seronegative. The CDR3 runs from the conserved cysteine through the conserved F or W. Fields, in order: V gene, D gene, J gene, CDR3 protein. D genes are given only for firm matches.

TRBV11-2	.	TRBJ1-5	CASSTQGRDQPQHF
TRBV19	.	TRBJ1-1	CASNYRNTEAFF
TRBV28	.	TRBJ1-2	CASSYRSLYGYTF
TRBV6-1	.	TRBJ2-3	CASTDYNTDTQYF
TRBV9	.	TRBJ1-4	CASSVDRKPGKLFF
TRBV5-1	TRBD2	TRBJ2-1	CASSPFGGLAARRNEQFF
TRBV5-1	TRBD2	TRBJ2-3	CASSLGLAGDGDTQYF
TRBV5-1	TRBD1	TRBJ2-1	CASSYGQGAYNEQFF
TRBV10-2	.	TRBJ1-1	CASSGRGGFMPNTEAFF
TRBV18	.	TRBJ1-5	CASSPGRGQPQHF
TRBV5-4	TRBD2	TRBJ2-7	CASSTLAGGHTNEQYF
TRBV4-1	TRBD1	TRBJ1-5	CASSQDSGTGDFNQPQHF
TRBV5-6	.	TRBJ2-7	CASSFVPQGEQYF
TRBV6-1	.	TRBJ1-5	CASHSGAGQPQHF
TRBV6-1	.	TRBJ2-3	CASSEGAIRTDTQYF
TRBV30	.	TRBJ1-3	CALQGSSGNTIYF
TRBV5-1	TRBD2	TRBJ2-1	CASSLDLAGASDEQFF
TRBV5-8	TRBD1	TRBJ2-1	CASSWDRSYNEQFF
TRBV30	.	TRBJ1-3	CAWSQTGGNTIYF
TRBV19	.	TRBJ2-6	CASSLGGGGANVLTF
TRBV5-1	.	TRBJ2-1	CASSYQGNEQFF
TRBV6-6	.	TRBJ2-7	CASSYDGGQIYEQYF
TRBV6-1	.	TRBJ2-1	CASSLTDSNEQFF
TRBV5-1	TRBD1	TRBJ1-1	CASSVDRGGSTEAFF
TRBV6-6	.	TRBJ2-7	CASSSLAQAGYEQYF
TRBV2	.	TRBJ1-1	CASSEPRTDREAFF
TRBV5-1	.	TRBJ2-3	CASSLSQVTDTQYF
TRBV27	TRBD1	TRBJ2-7	CASGGQGSYEQYF
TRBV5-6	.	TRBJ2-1	CASSPDREGVYNEQFF
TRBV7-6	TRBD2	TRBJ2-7	CASSLTLAGEYEQYF
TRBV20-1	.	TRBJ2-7	CSAPLGPEQYF
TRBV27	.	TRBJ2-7	CASSLQGNSYEQYF
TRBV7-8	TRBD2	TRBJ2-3	CASSLRPGRGGGSTDTQYF
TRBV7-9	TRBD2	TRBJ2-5	CASKIAGDGETQYF
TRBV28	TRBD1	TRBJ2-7	CASTPDRGLYEQYF
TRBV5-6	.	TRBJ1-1	CASSLPYEEVEAFF
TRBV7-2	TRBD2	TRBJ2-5	CASSYVAGLRGETQYF
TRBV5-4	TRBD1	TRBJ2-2	CASRQGGAAGELFF
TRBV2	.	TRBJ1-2	CASREYGYTF
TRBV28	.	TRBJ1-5	CASLGVGGRPQHF
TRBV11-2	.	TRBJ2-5	CASSLGERTQYF
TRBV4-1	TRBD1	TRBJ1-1	CASSQEGTGAGLAEAFF
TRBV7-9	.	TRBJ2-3	CASSLSMNTQYF
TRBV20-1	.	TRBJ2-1	CSASLVGEQFF
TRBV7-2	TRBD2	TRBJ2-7	CASSFREGSYEQYF
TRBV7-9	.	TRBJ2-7	CASSSLVGILGYEQYF
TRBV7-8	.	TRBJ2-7	CASSLGGQSSYEQYF
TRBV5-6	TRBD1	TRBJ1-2	CASSFTTGEIYGYTF
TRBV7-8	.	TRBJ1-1	CASSLLEEVTNTEAFF